This TCR beta chain originates from a study of T cell responses to AZD1222 COVID-19 vaccine. Regarding this clone: Antigen specificity is unknown.

V was trimmed by 3 bases and J by 7 bases, leaving 7 bases between them. Germline V lookup: CDR1 SGHAT, CDR2 FQNNGV. This CDR3 is built from 13 residues. Regarding the study as a whole: The peak T cell response came first, and repertoires were sampled only after it.

Using immunoSEQ multiplex PCR, the repertoire was profiled, and TCRdb retains in-frame clones only, with some absent. Of 82,000 or so clones in the sample, over 90% are singletons; the top ten hold about 5.2%. This receptor was identified in an adult in good health. The rearrangement uses TRBV11-2 and TRBJ1-6; D not certain. The sample in question was peripheral blood, obtained on day 0 of AZD1222 vaccination. The CDR3 sequence is CASSFKENSPLHF. The CDR3 region has the DNA TGTGCCAGCAGCTTTAAGGAAAATTCACCCCTCCACTTT.